A selection of T cell receptor beta chains follows, all from one sample in a study of blood T cell repertoires in COVID-19. Sequencing used immunoSEQ multiplex PCR; TCRdb keeps in-frame clones, though not all of them. The sample carries 350,000 to 500,000 clones, approximately 91% recorded once. Sequencing input: PBMCs or T cells enriched from blood (not recorded which). Receptors were obtained from a woman younger than 30 who had been exposed to COVID-19. The conserved cysteine and the conserved F or W are not part of the CDR3 here.

>TRBV7-3|TRBJ1-2
ARQTGTGELNYGYT
>TRBV3-1/TRBV3-2|TRBJ1-3
ASSQFVRTEALGNTIY
>TRBV7-9|TRBJ2-7
ASSLDSTYEQY
>TRBV11-3|TRBJ2-5
ASSFEGGGKTQY
>TRBV5-8|TRBJ1-2
ASSLTGQGGGGYT
>TRBV6-2/TRBV6-3|TRBJ1-1
ASSYPLDRANTEAF
>TRBV28|TRBJ1-1
ASSLFSGAEAF
>TRBV29-1|TRBJ1-5
SVMTGNGNQPQH
>TRBV5-1|TRBJ2-7
ASSSGGVPYEQY
>TRBV6-5|TRBJ1-1
ASSYGGGNTEAF
>TRBV24-1|TRBJ1-4
ATSDSHRGRKLF
>TRBV25-1|TRBJ2-7
ASTPIAGGPYEQY
>TRBV29-1|TRBJ2-2
SVGDRELF
>TRBV15|TRBJ2-7
ATSEKTGKWYEQY
>TRBV6-5|TRBJ1-2
ASSYSGGGTGYT
>TRBV20-1|TRBJ2-7
SASPGSRVFYEQY
>TRBV13|TRBJ2-1
ASSSWTPGENEQF
>TRBV7-2|TRBJ2-2
AGRSGGGAVGELF
>TRBV6-1|TRBJ2-3
ASSELGQGSNGHRDTQY
>TRBV4-3|TRBJ2-7
ASSQEQGASYEQY
>TRBV28|TRBJ1-1
ASRTGLNTEAF
>TRBV12-3/TRBV12-4|TRBJ1-5
ASSLRGDQPQH
>TRBV5-1|TRBJ2-1
ASSPLAGGDNEQF
>TRBV7-8|TRBJ2-6
ASSLRGQGTSGANVLT
>TRBV6-5|TRBJ1-2
ASSSRARARGYT
>TRBV10-3|TRBJ2-2
AAQGQGNTGELF
>TRBV6-5|TRBJ1-2
ASTRDSTSYGYT
>TRBV7-2|TRBJ2-7
ASNKQTGGYEQY
>TRBV5-5|TRBJ2-2
ASRKGQGDTGELF
>TRBV28|TRBJ2-1
ASSKPGLANNEQF
>TRBV4-3|TRBJ2-7
ASSQERASSYEQY
>TRBV11-2|TRBJ1-3
ASSLGAGGNTIY
>TRBV5-4|TRBJ1-1
ASSFGWSLMNTEAF
>TRBV28|TRBJ2-7
ASSYREPYEQY
>TRBV18|TRBJ2-2
ASSPPAKLNGELF
>TRBV19|TRBJ1-2
ASSFRQGMDGYT
>TRBV7-6|TRBJ2-1
ASSLAAGGSSNEQF
>TRBV28|TRBJ1-2
ASSLGRGLGGYT
>TRBV13|TRBJ1-2
ASSSRNYGYT
>TRBV19|TRBJ2-1
ASSPDSGNEQF
>TRBV27|TRBJ2-7
ASSLFQSYEQY
>TRBV7-9|TRBJ2-7
ASELQGNPYEQY
>TRBV28|TRBJ2-1
ASSPQEGLLYNEQF
>TRBV2|TRBJ2-7
ADTDRKTSYEQY
>TRBV27|TRBJ1-2
ASSTTGYSGLGT
>TRBV27|TRBJ2-1
ASRLHFSSYNEQF
>TRBV5-1|TRBJ2-5
ASSLRDRETQY